These T cell receptor beta chains were read from a single sample in a study of shared clonotypes between healthy human individuals. The protocol was immunoSEQ multiplex PCR, while the TCRdb copy is restricted to in-frame clones and leaves out a portion. This sample carries 300,000 to 400,000 clones, about 73% of them seen once, and the ten largest clones take roughly a tenth. Source material: memory CD4+ T cells sorted from blood. The receptors were gathered from a man aged 30 to 45 in good health. Both conserved end residues are part of each CDR3. A D gene is named only where the DNA matches it firmly. Size is stated for part of the rows, as once, few or many counts, or as a class when the clone is expanded.

TGTGCCAGCAGCTTGTTGGCTAGCGGGTCCCGTGGGGAGACCCAGTACTTC	CASSLLASGSRGETQYF	many	TRBD2	17	TRBV7-9	TRBJ2-5
TGTGCCTGGAATAACAACCAAGAGACCCAGTACTTC	CAWNNNQETQYF	-	-	12	TRBV30	TRBJ2-5
TGTGCCAGCAGCTTGGGCCTAGCGGGAGCCGCACAAGAGACCCAGTACTTC	CASSLGLAGAAQETQYF	-	TRBD2	17	TRBV5-6	TRBJ2-5
TGTGCCAGCAGCTCATATGCGGGGGGCTACGAGCAGTACTTC	CASSSYAGGYEQYF	-	TRBD2	14	TRBV5-6	TRBJ2-7
TGTGCCAGCAGTTTATTAGGGGGACTCAATGAGCAGTTCTTC	CASSLLGGLNEQFF	-	-	14	TRBV28	TRBJ2-1
TGCGCCAGCGGGGTAACCCCACTCCTCTCGTTGGGTGACGGGAATGAGCAGTTCTTC	CASGVTPLLSLGDGNEQFF	once	-	19	TRBV5-1	TRBJ2-1
TGTGCCAGCAGCTTAGGGAAAGGGATAGGAGAGACCCAGTACTTC	CASSLGKGIGETQYF	-	-	15	TRBV7-2	TRBJ2-5
TGTGCCAGCAGTTTTTATGAGCGGATGACCTACGAGCAGTACTTC	CASSFYERMTYEQYF	-	-	15	TRBV27	TRBJ2-7
TGCAGCGTACTTAGTTGGTCCTACAATGAGCAGTTCTTC	CSVLSWSYNEQFF	-	-	13	TRBV29-1	TRBJ2-1
TGTGCCAGCAGTTACCCTTCGGCGGGCACTGAAGCTTTCTTT	CASSYPSAGTEAFF	-	-	14	TRBV6-6	TRBJ1-1
TGCAGTGCGGGGACAGGCCGCTACACCTTC	CSAGTGRYTF	-	TRBD1	10	TRBV20-1	TRBJ1-2
TGTGCCAGCAGTTTTGATCCTACAGGCTACACCTTC	CASSFDPTGYTF	-	-	12	TRBV28	TRBJ1-2
TGTGCCAGCAGCCTCTCACGGGAGCCGGGGGGTGAGCAGTTCTTC	CASSLSREPGGEQFF	-	TRBD2	15	TRBV9	TRBJ2-1
TGCGCCAGCAGCTTGGAACTCGCGGCGGAGACCCAGTACTTC	CASSLELAAETQYF	-	-	14	TRBV5-1	TRBJ2-5
TGTGCCAGTAGTTTAGGGACTTCTCCAGAGACCCAGTACTTC	CASSLGTSPETQYF	many	-	14	TRBV19	TRBJ2-5
TGCAGCGCCGGGGGGGACACTGAAGCTTTCTTT	CSAGGDTEAFF	-	-	11	TRBV29-1	TRBJ1-1
TGTGCCAGCAGGGGAGGGACTAGCGGGAGATCGTACGAGCAGTACTTC	CASRGGTSGRSYEQYF	-	TRBD2	16	TRBV2	TRBJ2-7
TGCGCCAGCAGCAAAACGGGGGCGCTTAGCGTCCCCGGGACGGAAAAACTGTTTTTT	CASSKTGALSVPGTEKLFF	-	-	19	TRBV5-1	TRBJ1-4
TGTGCCAGCAGTGAACCCCAATCTGGGGCCAACGTCCTGACTTTC	CASSEPQSGANVLTF	-	-	15	TRBV25-1	TRBJ2-6
TGTGCCAGCAGTGAAGTAGCGGGAGGGCCGATGGCCAACGTCCTGACTTTC	CASSEVAGGPMANVLTF	-	TRBD2	17	TRBV2	TRBJ2-6
TGTGCCAGCTCACCACCGGAGACTAGCGGTCCCTCCTACGAGCAGTACTTC	CASSPPETSGPSYEQYF	-	TRBD2	17	TRBV18	TRBJ2-7
TGTGCCAGCAGTGAATCCCTAGTATGGGTTGAGCAGTTCTTC	CASSESLVWVEQFF	-	-	14	TRBV6-1	TRBJ2-1
TGTGCCAGTAGGCAGAGTGGGGATACGCAGTATTTT	CASRQSGDTQYF	many	-	12	TRBV19	TRBJ2-3
TGTGCCAGCAGCTTGGGTATGACTAGATCGGAGGATGGCTACACCTTC	CASSLGMTRSEDGYTF	-	-	16	TRBV5-5	TRBJ1-2
TGTGCCAGCAGCTTGTTCGGACAGACTAATGAAAAACTGTTTTTT	CASSLFGQTNEKLFF	-	-	15	TRBV5-6	TRBJ1-4
TGTGCCATCAGTGTGCAGGAGAACACCGGGGAGCTGTTTTTT	CAISVQENTGELFF	-	-	14	TRBV10-3	TRBJ2-2
TGTGCCAGCAGCCTGGGACTAGCGGGGGCCGGGGGGGAGCAGTTCTTC	CASSLGLAGAGGEQFF	-	TRBD2	16	TRBV11-2	TRBJ2-1
TGTGCCAGTACTCCCAACAGGGGAGTCGGAAAACTGTTTTTT	CASTPNRGVGKLFF	-	TRBD1	14	TRBV19	TRBJ1-4